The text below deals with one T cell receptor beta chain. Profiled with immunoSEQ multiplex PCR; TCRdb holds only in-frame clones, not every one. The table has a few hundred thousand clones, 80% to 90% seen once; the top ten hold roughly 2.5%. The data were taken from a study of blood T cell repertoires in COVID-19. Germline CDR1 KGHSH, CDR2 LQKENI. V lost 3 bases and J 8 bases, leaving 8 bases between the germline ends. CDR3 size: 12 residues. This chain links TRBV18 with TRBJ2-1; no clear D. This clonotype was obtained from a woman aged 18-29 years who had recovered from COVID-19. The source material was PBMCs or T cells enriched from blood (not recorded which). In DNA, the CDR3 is TGTGCCAGCTCACCTGACTCTGATGAGCAGTTCTTC. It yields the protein CASSPDSDEQFF. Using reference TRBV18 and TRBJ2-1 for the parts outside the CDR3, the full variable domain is NAGVMQNPRHLVRRRGQEARLRCSPMKGHSHVYWYRQLPEEGLKFMVYLQKENIIDESGMPKERFSAEFPKEGPSILRIQQVVRGDSAAYFCASSPDSDEQFFGPGTRLTVL.